This entry lists 27 T cell receptor beta chains sequenced from one sample in a study of blood T cells in healthy people across ages. The second PCR ran 7 to 11 cycles with a sample-barcoded 5' primer and J-beta primers. TCRdb reanalysed the 5' RACE reads using MiXCR and keeps one entry per CDR3 protein. The table records about 800,000 distinct CDR3 sequences, around 25% of them present only once. These data also featured in a second study, about T cells of mothers and their children.

Sequencing input: blood. Receptors were obtained from a boy aged 10-17 years in good health.

This clonotype has only a few counts. The chain joins TRBV28 to TRBJ2-5; D may be TRBD1 (5 bases). The germline V gene has CDR1 MDHEN and CDR2 SYDVKM. The CDR3 covers 15 residues. Trimming removed 2 bases at V and 2 bases at J, with 12 bases between. The chain's CDR3 is CASSLVGVIQETQYF. CDR3 nucleotide sequence: TGTGCCAGCAGTTTAGTAGGGGTAATACAAGAGACCCAGTACTTC.

CDR3 bases: TGTGCCAGCAGCTCACGAGACATGGCCAAAAACATTCAGTACTTC. Amino acid sequence: CASSSRDMAKNIQYF. V and J are TRBV4-2 and TRBJ2-4; D is unresolved. The germline V gene encodes CDR1 LGHNA and CDR2 YNFKEQ. Deletions cut 5 bases from V and 1 base from J, with 12 bases between. This CDR3 spans 15 amino acids.

This clonotype was seen a few times. This rearrangement joins TRBV6-5 to TRBJ2-5; D gene unclear. CDR3 length equals 13 residues. Trimming took off 7 bases at V and 5 bases at J, with 14 bases between the two ends. Germline loops: CDR1 MNHEY, CDR2 SVGAGI. CDR3 DNA: TGTGCCAGCACCGGGCGGATCGGGGAGACCCAGTACTTC. Amino acid sequence: CASTGRIGETQYF.

This clonotype was picked up a small number of times. This chain uses TRBV19 with TRBJ2-1; TRBD2 agrees at 8 bases. The CDR3 is 13 amino acids. From germline, CDR1 is LNHDA and CDR2 SQIVND (reference sequence). Trimming took 3 bases from V and 9 from J; bases not matched to a gene: 4. CDR3 sequence: CASSMSLAAEQFF. In DNA form, the CDR3 reads TGTGCCAGTAGTATGTCACTAGCGGCTGAGCAGTTCTTC.

This clonotype occurred a few times. The chain uses TRBV7-2 and TRBJ2-5; 12 nucleotides line up with TRBD1. Per the germline V gene, CDR1 is SGHTA and CDR2 is FQGNSA. This CDR3 is 15 amino acids long. Trimming at V came to 3 bases and at J to 5 bases, leaving 4 bases not matched to a gene. The CDR3 here is CASSLGQGARETQYF. The CDR3 nucleotides read TGTGCCAGCAGCTTGGGACAGGGGGCCCGGGAGACCCAGTACTTC.

This clonotype was seen a handful of times. This chain joins TRBV24-1 and TRBJ1-6; TRBD1 matches 7 bases. V shed 7 bases, J shed 0 bases, and the junction held 8 bases outside the gene matches. This CDR3 spans 17 amino acids. Germline V gene lookup returns CDR1 KGHDR and CDR2 SFDVKD. The CDR3 DNA reads as TGTGCCACCAGGAAGGACAGGTCGAGCTCCTATAATTCACCCCTCCACTTT. This translates into CATRKDRSSSYNSPLHF.

This clonotype was seen more than once but under ten times. This chain connects TRBV4-3 to TRBJ2-3; no reliable D call. Trimming pared 1 base from V and 1 base from J, leaving 9 bases between. This CDR3 region has 15 residues. From germline, CDR1 is LGHNA and CDR2 YSLEER. The DNA of the CDR3 is TGCGCCAGCAGCCAAGGTTCTAGGGGCACAGATACGCAGTATTTT. Protein product: CASSQGSRGTDTQYF.

This sequence joins TRBV20-1 and TRBJ2-7; D is unclear. The V gene's germline CDR1 is DFQATT and CDR2 SNEGSKA (reference sequence). Trimming left V 1 base short and J 6 bases short, with 22 bases between. The CDR3 is 16 amino acids. In nucleotides, the CDR3 is TGCAGTGCTAGAGGCCCTGGCAGTGGGATGGTACTCGAGCAGTACTTC. This encodes CSARGPGSGMVLEQYF.

The chain carries TRBV15 and TRBJ2-3; tentatively, D is TRBD1 (6 bases). Germline values: CDR1 LNHNV, CDR2 YYDKDF (reference sequence). V was shortened by 1 base and J by 5 bases, with 13 bases between the two germline ends. The length of the CDR3 is 15 residues. The CDR3: CATSRVSGAGDTQYF. CDR3 bases: TGTGCCACCAGCAGAGTATCAGGGGCCGGAGATACGCAGTATTTT.

The chain uses TRBV15 and TRBJ1-1; 7 bases are shared with TRBD1. The CDR3 is made up of 14 amino acids. Germline CDR1 and CDR2: LNHNV and YYDKDF (reference sequence). The junction had 1 base not matched to a gene; V was cut back by 3 bases and J by 0 bases. CDR3 sequence reads: CATSRGQLNTEAFF. The CDR3 DNA follows: TGTGCCACCAGCAGGGGACAGCTGAACACTGAAGCTTTCTTT.

This chain joins TRBV7-2 and TRBJ2-1; the match to TRBD2 covers 13 bases. V gave up 4 bases and J gave up 7 bases; unmatched junction bases: 4. This CDR3 has 15 amino acids. Germline V gene data show CDR1 as SGHTA and CDR2 as FQGNSA. CDR3 in DNA: TGTGCCAGCAGCTGGGGACTAGCGGGGCCAAATGAGCAGTTCTTC. Its translation: CASSWGLAGPNEQFF.

The sample holds many counts of this clonotype. The chain links TRBV4-3 to TRBJ2-7; D is uncertain. Germline CDR1 reads LGHNA; CDR2 reads YSLEER. The CDR3 runs 13 residues. The V end lost 2 bases, the J end lost 4 bases, and 9 bases lay between the germline ends. This CDR3 is CASSQSRAYEQYF. Here the CDR3 DNA reads TGCGCCAGCAGCCAATCAAGGGCGTACGAGCAGTACTTC.

The rearrangement links TRBV28 to TRBJ2-5, with D perhaps TRBD2 (5 bases). Trimming pared 2 bases from V and 4 bases from J, leaving 20 bases between. The germline V gene has CDR1 MDHEN and CDR2 SYDVKM. The CDR3 has 17 residues. The CDR3 is CASSLVPLRGLGETQYF. The CDR3 nucleotides read TGTGCCAGCAGTTTAGTGCCCCTCCGGGGATTGGGAGAGACCCAGTACTTC.

The chain carries TRBV20-1 and TRBJ2-3; D is undetermined. CDR1 and CDR2 (germline): DFQATT, SNEGSKA (reference sequence). Deletions cut 3 bases from V and 7 bases from J, with 11 bases between. The CDR3 runs 12 residues. CDR3 in amino acids: CSARGGANTQYF. The CDR3 coding sequence is TGCAGTGCTAGGGGCGGAGCGAATACGCAGTATTTT.

This clonotype was picked up a small number of times. J is TRBJ2-7 and V is TRBV10-3; TRBD2 agrees at 8 bases. CDR1 is ENHRY, CDR2 SYGVKD, per germline. J lost 2 bases, V lost 0 bases, and 6 bases had no gene match. This CDR3 region has 16 residues. The CDR3 coding sequence is TGTGCCATCAGTGAGTCGCTAGCGGGCTCTACCTACGAGCAGTACTTC. Its translation: CAISESLAGSTYEQYF.

V and J are TRBV6-2 or TRBV6-3 and TRBJ2-1; D is unclear. V was pared by 5 bases and J by 0 bases, with 11 bases between. The CDR3 covers 15 residues. Germline-derived CDR1 and CDR2 are MNHEY and SVGEGT. CDR3 sequence: CASSLVESSYNEQFF. Written as DNA, the CDR3 is TGTGCCAGCAGTCTAGTCGAGAGCTCCTACAATGAGCAGTTCTTC.

This clonotype has just a few counts. The gene calls are TRBV6-2 or TRBV6-3 and TRBJ1-2; a possible D gene is TRBD1 (6 bases). V gave up 2 bases and J gave up 7 bases, with 17 bases separating them. The CDR3 sequence is 15 residues long. Germline lookup yields CDR1 MNHEY and CDR2 SVGEGT. CDR3 nucleotide sequence: TGTGCCAGCAGTTACACCCTCGGACAGTCATCTGGCTACACCTTC. Translation gives CASSYTLGQSSGYTF.

This clonotype was found a few times. This chain connects TRBV20-1 to TRBJ2-1, with 8 bases lining up with TRBD2. The tail of the sequence fits TRBJ2-5 better, so the J call may be wrong. The CDR3 runs to 14 residues. In germline, CDR1 is DFQATT, CDR2 SNEGSKA (reference sequence). In nucleotides, the CDR3 is TGCAGTGCTAAGAAATCTAGCGGGCGAGAGACCCAGTACTTC. As protein: CSAKKSSGRETQYF.

This clonotype was detected once. This chain connects TRBV28 to TRBJ2-5; either TRBD1 or TRBD2 may supply D (6 bases each). In germline, CDR1 is MDHEN, CDR2 SYDVKM. The CDR3 covers 16 residues. The V end was cut by 2 bases, the J end by 1 base, with 14 bases between. CDR3 DNA sequence: TGTGCCAGCAGTTTACGCGGGGCAGGGGTCCAAGAGACCCAGTACTTC. It is translated as CASSLRGAGVQETQYF.

There are a few counts of this clonotype. This chain uses TRBV7-9 with TRBJ2-5; 10 positions agree with TRBD2. V lost 0 bases to trimming and J lost 3 bases; unmatched junction nucleotides: 4. The CDR3 covers 16 residues. CDR1 SEHNR and CDR2 FQNEAQ come from the germline V gene (reference sequence). The CDR3 here is CASSLATSGIEETQYF. CDR3 DNA: TGTGCCAGCAGCTTAGCAACTAGCGGGATTGAAGAGACCCAGTACTTC.

This clonotype was counted only a few times. V gene TRBV7-9 combines with J gene TRBJ2-4; D is undetermined. Trimming took 5 bases from V and 2 from J, leaving 10 bases between them. The CDR3 is made up of 14 amino acids. Germline lookup yields CDR1 SEHNR and CDR2 FQNEAQ (reference sequence). The CDR3 protein is CASSPLDSKNIQYF. The CDR3, as DNA: TGTGCCAGCAGCCCGCTCGATTCCAAAAACATTCAGTACTTC.

This clonotype was counted between two and nine times. V gene TRBV11-2 combines with J gene TRBJ2-7, with 10 bases lining up with TRBD1. The CDR3 consists of 18 residues. V dropped 6 bases and J dropped 3; count of bases not matched to a gene: 17. Per germline, CDR1 SGHAT and CDR2 FQNNGV. As DNA, the CDR3 is TGTGCCAGCAGTTTCTTACCCGGACAGGGGGAATTAAGCTACGAGCAGTACTTC. This translates into CASSFLPGQGELSYEQYF. Full variable domain (rest looked up from reference TRBV11-2 and TRBJ2-7): EAGVAQSPRYKIIEKRQSVAFWCNPISGHATLYWYQQILGQGPKLLIQFQNNGVVDDSQLPKDRFSAERLKGVDSTLKIQPAKLEDSAVYLCASSFLPGQGELSYEQYFGPGTRLTVT.

This clonotype appeared a few times. The gene calls are TRBV6-1 and TRBJ2-5; possibly TRBD1 for D (6 bases). CDR1 and CDR2 (germline): MNHNS, SASEGT. The CDR3 runs 16 residues. The V end was cut by 1 base, the J end by 0 bases, with 12 bases between. CDR3 DNA sequence: TGTGCCAGCAGTGAAGGGGACACCCCTTACCAAGAGACCCAGTACTTC. Residues: CASSEGDTPYQETQYF.

In this sample, this clonotype turned up a few times. The gene calls are TRBV7-2 and TRBJ2-5; possible D gene TRBD2, 7 bases. Germline values: CDR1 SGHTA, CDR2 FQGNSA. The length of the CDR3 is 16 residues. V lost 5 bases and J lost 5, with 21 bases in between. This CDR3 is CASSPRGGGGWETQYF. For the CDR3, the DNA is TGTGCCAGCAGCCCAAGGGGGGGCGGGGGTTGGGAGACCCAGTACTTC.

The rearrangement uses TRBV10-3 and TRBJ2-3; D gene uncertain. V shed 3 bases and J shed 4 bases, with 11 bases lying between them. The CDR3 is 14 amino acids. Germline loops: CDR1 ENHRY, CDR2 SYGVKD. The CDR3 DNA reads as TGTGCCATCAGTGATACTCAGAATCCAGATACGCAGTATTTT. Translated: CAISDTQNPDTQYF.

The genes are TRBV18 and TRBJ2-2, with no clear D. V lost 8 bases, J lost 3 bases, and 10 bases lay in between. The CDR3 runs to 13 residues. Germline V lookup: CDR1 KGHSH, CDR2 LQKENI. CDR3 sequence reads: CASPSLDTGELFF. In DNA form, the CDR3 reads TGTGCCAGCCCGTCACTGGACACCGGGGAGCTGTTTTTT.

The V gene is TRBV29-1, the J gene TRBJ2-1; D not resolved. Germline CDR1 and CDR2: SQVTM and ANQGSEA. The CDR3 totals 11 residues. V was shortened by 6 bases and J by 3 bases, with 6 bases between the two germline ends. The CDR3 region is CSVENYNEQFF. For the CDR3, the DNA is TGCAGCGTCGAAAACTACAATGAGCAGTTCTTC.